Listed here is a single T cell receptor (beta chain). A clone one base away is much larger, so this may be a read error. V was shortened by 4 bases and J by 5 bases, with 3 bases between the two germline ends. Germline assignment: CDR1 MGHDK and CDR2 SYGVNS. This CDR3 has 11 residues. TCRdb re-called the 5' RACE reads with MiXCR, one entry per CDR3 protein. The table shows 100,000 or so distinct CDR3 sequences, with around 24% occurring only once. This specimen comes from a study of CD8 T cells in ankylosing spondylitis. This sequence was found in a male donor with ankylosing spondylitis. This chain joins TRBV25-1 and TRBJ2-1; D unresolved. Sequences were obtained from synovial fluid, either unsorted or a sorted T cell fraction (not recorded which). The CDR3, as DNA: TGTGCCAGCAGTGCGAACAATGAGCAGTTCTTC. It specifies CASSANNEQFF.